This T cell receptor (beta chain) was obtained from a study of T cell responses to AZD1222 COVID-19 vaccine. Study outcomes and limitations: Unmutated variant regions are reportedly the target of nearly half of TCRs that are spike-specific. Vaccine-related CD4 TCRs covered spike, predominating at 160-218 and 743-854. The repertoires were collected only after the peak T cell response.

Note on this clone: No antigen is known for it.

Assay used: immunoSEQ multiplex PCR; TCRdb lists only in-frame clones, some missing. The profile shows about 120,000 clones, approximately 84% of them singletons. The CDR3 runs to 14 residues. From germline, CDR1 is SEHNR and CDR2 FQNEAQ (reference sequence). The V end was cut by 2 bases, the J end by 2 bases, with 6 bases between. This TCR derives from an adult in good health. The V and J genes are TRBV7-9 and TRBJ2-2; D not certain. Sequenced here: peripheral blood, sampled on day 0 of AZD1222 vaccination. The CDR3 bases are TGTGCCAGCAGCTTACCCCTAAACACCGGGGAGCTGTTTTTT. Residues: CASSLPLNTGELFF.